The 32 T cell receptor beta chains presented below share a single source sample, sequenced in a study of response to subunit inactivated influenza vaccine. TCRdb recomputed calls from the RT-PCR reads with MiXCR, one row per CDR3 protein. The profile shows around 850,000 distinct CDR3 sequences, roughly 20% of them singletons. The sample consisted of PBMCs from blood, taken roughly 5 days after vaccination. The receptor set was obtained from a man between 45 and 60 years old who received an inactivated influenza vaccine.

The chain links TRBV6-2 or TRBV6-3 to TRBJ1-2; TRBD1 agrees at 7 bases. V lost 6 bases to trimming and J lost 9 bases; unmatched junction nucleotides: 13. Germline V gene sequence: CDR1 MNHEY, CDR2 SVGEGT. The CDR3 has 14 residues. The CDR3 DNA reads as TGTGCCAGCAGGCCGTCCGACAGGGTGTGGAGCTACACCTTC. It translates to CASRPSDRVWSYTF.

The chain couples TRBV11-1 to TRBJ2-3, with 9 positions matching TRBD1. The CDR3 totals 17 residues. V lost 3 bases to trimming and J lost 0 bases; unmatched junction nucleotides: 7. Germline assignment: CDR1 SGHAT and CDR2 FQDESV (reference sequence). The CDR3 loop reads CASSFSQGTGSTDTQYF. The CDR3 DNA reads TGTGCCAGCAGCTTCAGTCAAGGGACAGGGAGCACAGATACGCAGTATTTT.

This clonotype was recorded a few times. The rearrangement uses TRBV15 and TRBJ2-3; D tentatively reads TRBD1 or TRBD2 (5 bases each). The germline V gene has CDR1 LNHNV and CDR2 YYDKDF (reference sequence). The CDR3 runs 15 residues. The V and J ends lost 8 bases and 1 base respectively, with 16 bases between them. The CDR3: CATQTGTSRTDTQYF. The DNA for the CDR3 is TGTGCCACCCAAACCGGGACCTCCCGCACAGATACGCAGTATTTT.

The chain couples TRBV4-3 to TRBJ2-5, with D hard to call. The V gene's germline CDR1 is LGHNA and CDR2 YSLEER. This CDR3 spans 15 amino acids. V gave up 0 bases and J gave up 0 bases, with 8 bases separating them. The CDR3 DNA reads as TGCGCCAGCAGCCAAGACATCAGTTACCAAGAGACCCAGTACTTC. This encodes CASSQDISYQETQYF.

The rearrangement joins TRBV6-1 to TRBJ2-3; unclear D gene. CDR1 is MNHNS and CDR2 is SASEGT in the germline V gene. Trimming took off 9 bases at V and 3 bases at J, with 13 bases between the two ends. CDR3 length: 13 amino acids. CDR3: CASRALGTDTQYF. The CDR3 DNA reads as TGTGCCAGTCGGGCCCTGGGAACAGATACGCAGTATTTT.

This clonotype occurred a few times. The gene calls are TRBV4-2 and TRBJ2-7; 8 bases map to TRBD2. Unmatched junction bases numbered 8, after V lost 0 bases and J lost 1 base. The CDR3 length is 17 residues. CDR1 and CDR2 from the germline V gene are LGHNA and YNFKEQ. CDR3 in DNA: TGTGCCAGCAGCCAAGAGCGAACTAGCGGAAGATCCTACGAGCAGTACTTC. Translated, it gives CASSQERTSGRSYEQYF.

This clonotype was found a few times. V is TRBV28 and J is TRBJ2-1; D possibly corresponds to TRBD1 (6 bases). Deletions cut 7 bases from V and 2 bases from J, with 15 bases between. Germline V gene lookup returns CDR1 MDHEN and CDR2 SYDVKM. This CDR3 region has 15 residues. The CDR3 nucleotides are TGTGCCAGCACCTCGACAGGAGACGCCTACAATGAGCAGTTCTTC. Translation gives CASTSTGDAYNEQFF. Filled out from reference TRBV28 and TRBJ2-1, the complete variable domain reads DVKVTQSSRYLVKRTGEKVFLECVQDMDHENMFWYRQDPGLGLRLIYFSYDVKMKEKGDIPEGYSVSREKKERFSLILESASTNQTSMYLCASTSTGDAYNEQFFGPGTRLTVL.

This chain links TRBV7-6 with TRBJ2-5, with D perhaps matching TRBD1 (5 bases). This CDR3 spans 15 amino acids. Trimming stripped 1 base from V and 4 bases from J, with 13 bases between. CDR1 and CDR2 (germline): SGHVS, FNYEAQ. The CDR3 reads CASSLGAGKGETQYF. CDR3 DNA: TGTGCCAGCAGCTTAGGGGCAGGGAAGGGAGAGACCCAGTACTTC. Based on the CDR3 plus reference TRBV7-6 and TRBJ2-5, the full variable domain is GAGVSQSPRYKVTKRGQDVALRCDPISGHVSLYWYRQALGQGPEFLTYFNYEAQQDKSGLPNDRFSAERPEGSISTLTIQRTEQRDSAMYRCASSLGAGKGETQYFGPGTRLLVL.

This clonotype was seen only a few times. V usage is TRBV6-5 and J usage is TRBJ1-2; possible D gene TRBD1, 6 bases. Between the trimmed V and J ends, which lost 2 bases and 8 bases, there was a span of 12 bases. This CDR3 is 13 amino acids long. CDR1 is MNHEY and CDR2 is SVGAGI in the germline V gene. The CDR3 region has the DNA TGTGCCAGCAGTTACGGGGGGCCCGGAGGCTACACCTTC. As protein: CASSYGGPGGYTF.

The chain joins TRBV30 to TRBJ2-1; TRBD1 or TRBD2 may be the D gene (5 bases each). CDR1 and CDR2 from the germline V gene are GTSNPN and SVGIG (reference sequence). V was shortened by 5 bases and J by 4 bases, with 12 bases between the two germline ends. This CDR3 comprises 13 residues. As DNA, the CDR3 is TGTGCCTGGGCCGGGACCCATTACAATGAGCAGTTCTTC. It yields the protein CAWAGTHYNEQFF.

This clonotype was observed a handful of times. The J gene is TRBJ1-1, the V gene TRBV10-3, with unresolved D. Germline CDR1 reads ENHRY; CDR2 reads SYGVKD. V gave up 3 bases and J gave up 1 base, with 9 bases separating them. This CDR3 has 14 residues. The DNA of the CDR3 is TGTGCCATCAGTGATAGTTTCGAGAACACTGAAGCTTTCTTT. Its protein is CAISDSFENTEAFF.

The chain carries TRBV6-5 and TRBJ1-3; D ambiguous. Germline values: CDR1 MNHEY, CDR2 SVGAGI. Trimming removed 0 bases at V and 4 bases at J, with 10 bases between. The CDR3 has 15 residues. The CDR3 region is CASSYSMGLGNTIYF. The CDR3 nucleotides are TGTGCCAGCAGTTACTCTATGGGGTTAGGAAACACCATATATTTT.

The chain is built from TRBV28 and TRBJ2-1, with D unclear. Germline CDR1 MDHEN, CDR2 SYDVKM. The CDR3 spans 12 residues. The V end was cut by 5 bases, the J end by 10 bases, with 12 bases between. CDR3 protein: CASSPPAGEQFF. The CDR3 coding sequence is TGTGCCAGCAGTCCCCCCGCAGGAGAGCAGTTCTTC.

This chain's CDR3 is CACIVNYGYTF. The DNA of the CDR3 is TGTGCCTGTATTGTAAACTATGGCTACACCTTC. V gene TRBV30 combines with J gene TRBJ1-2; D is unclear. CDR1 and CDR2 (germline): GTSNPN, SVGIG (reference sequence). Between the trimmed V and J ends, which lost 6 bases and 2 bases, there was a span of 7 bases. The CDR3 consists of 11 residues.

The table lists this clonotype with a few counts. The rearrangement uses TRBV9 and TRBJ2-3, with 7 positions matching TRBD1. V was clipped by 0 bases and J by 4 bases; unmatched bases: 5. Germline V gives CDR1 SGDLS, CDR2 YYNGEE. This CDR3 has 15 residues. CDR3 sequence: CASSVGGGEADTQYF. The CDR3 nucleotides are TGTGCCAGCAGCGTAGGAGGGGGCGAGGCAGATACGCAGTATTTT.

The gene calls are TRBV15 and TRBJ1-2; D might be TRBD1 (5 bases). Per germline, CDR1 LNHNV and CDR2 YYDKDF (reference sequence). The V and J ends lost 0 bases and 8 bases respectively, with 10 bases between them. The CDR3 runs to 13 residues. The CDR3 is CATSRDRDQGYTF. CDR3 in DNA: TGTGCCACCAGCAGAGACAGGGACCAAGGCTACACCTTC.

Of note for this clonotype: Since a much larger clone is just one base distant, this may be a read error. The V gene is TRBV12-3 or TRBV12-4, the J gene TRBJ2-2; possibly TRBD2 for D (7 bases). The CDR3 runs 15 residues. V lost 6 bases, J lost 8 bases, and 19 bases lay in between. The CDR3 loop is CASRPTGGQRGELFF. CDR3 nucleotides: TGTGCCAGCAGACCCACGGGGGGCCAGAGGGGGGAGCTGTTTTTT.

This clonotype was found a few times. The chain links TRBV6-1 to TRBJ1-4; 7 positions agree with TRBD1. The CDR3 loop spans 15 amino acids. Germline V lookup: CDR1 MNHNS, CDR2 SASEGT. The V and J ends lost 6 bases and 7 bases, in that order; junction bases with no gene match: 11. The CDR3 sequence is CASSREQGRSEKLFF. In nucleotides, the CDR3 is TGTGCCAGCAGCAGAGAACAGGGGCGGAGTGAAAAACTGTTTTTT.

This clonotype has a handful of counts. The rearrangement uses TRBV4-2 and TRBJ2-3; the match to TRBD2 covers 7 bases. Germline assignment: CDR1 LGHNA and CDR2 YNFKEQ. V was pared by 1 base and J by 10 bases, with 11 bases of the junction left unmatched. CDR3 length: 15 residues. The CDR3 region is CASSQVSSGEPSQYF. Written as DNA, the CDR3 is TGTGCCAGCAGCCAAGTCTCCAGCGGGGAACCTTCGCAGTATTTT.

This clonotype occurred many times. The CDR3 nucleotides read TGTGCCAGCAGCTGGGGGCAGACTAGCCTCAATGAGCAGTTCTTC. Translating it yields CASSWGQTSLNEQFF. The chain carries TRBV5-5 and TRBJ2-1; tentatively, D is TRBD2 (7 bases). From germline, CDR1 is SGHKS and CDR2 YYEKEE (reference sequence). CDR3 length: 15 amino acids. Trimming left V 3 bases short and J 6 bases short, with 16 bases between.

CDR3 sequence reads: CAISDVAGPDTQYF. The DNA of the CDR3 is TGTGCCATCAGTGATGTAGCGGGACCAGATACGCAGTATTTT. The J gene is TRBJ2-3, the V gene TRBV10-3, with TRBD2 matching 8 bases. Germline CDR1 ENHRY, CDR2 SYGVKD. The CDR3 is 14 amino acids. After removal of 3 bases from V and 4 bases from J, the junction contained 3 bases not matched to a gene.

This clonotype was counted a few times. This chain joins TRBV12-3 or TRBV12-4 and TRBJ1-5; the match to TRBD1 covers 7 bases. The CDR3 spans 16 residues. J lost 2 bases, V lost 5 bases, and 9 bases had no gene match. The CDR3 here is CASSPRQGNGNQPQHF. In DNA form, the CDR3 reads TGTGCCAGCAGTCCCCGACAGGGTAATGGCAATCAGCCCCAGCATTTT.

CDR3 protein: CSAREWAGDRDYEQYF. The CDR3 nucleotides are TGCAGTGCTAGAGAATGGGCAGGGGACAGGGACTACGAGCAGTACTTC. J is TRBJ2-7 and V is TRBV20-1; the match to TRBD1 covers 9 bases. Germline lookup yields CDR1 DFQATT and CDR2 SNEGSKA (reference sequence). The V and J ends lost 0 bases and 3 bases, in that order; junction bases with no gene match: 9. This CDR3 is 16 amino acids long.

This chain connects TRBV11-1 to TRBJ2-5; 13 nucleotides line up with TRBD2. This CDR3 is built from 15 residues. Germline V lookup: CDR1 SGHAT, CDR2 FQDESV (reference sequence). J gave up 5 bases and V 4 bases, and 4 bases lay outside the gene matches. CDR3 region: CASSSTSGRMETQYF. The CDR3 region has the DNA TGTGCCAGCAGCTCGACTAGCGGGAGGATGGAGACCCAGTACTTC.

Ten or more counts support this clonotype. The chain has TRBV7-9 and TRBJ2-1, with 12 bases matching TRBD1. There are 16 residues in the CDR3. V was pared by 2 bases and J by 7 bases, with 6 bases of the junction left unmatched. Germline V lookup: CDR1 SEHNR, CDR2 FQNEAQ (reference sequence). The CDR3 DNA sequence: TGTGCCAGCAGCTTATCGGGACAGGGGGCTGAAAATGAGCAGTTCTTC. This sequence encodes CASSLSGQGAENEQFF.

The chain recombines TRBV6-5 with TRBJ1-5, with TRBD1 matching over 7 bases. Germline CDR1 reads MNHEY; CDR2 reads SVGAGI. V lost 4 bases to trimming and J lost 2 bases; unmatched junction nucleotides: 11. The CDR3 extends over 17 amino acids. CDR3 coding DNA: TGTGCCAGCAGTTCCGCTCTATACAGGGGAGGCAATCAGCCCCAGCATTTT. This sequence encodes CASSSALYRGGNQPQHF.

The sample holds a few counts of this clonotype. The chain carries TRBV7-9 and TRBJ2-3; possible D gene TRBD1, 6 bases. V was trimmed by 5 bases and J by 1 base, leaving 16 bases between them. Germline V gene sequence: CDR1 SEHNR, CDR2 FQNEAQ (reference sequence). The CDR3 has 16 residues. The CDR3 region has the DNA TGTGCCAGCAGCCTTAGACAGGAGTGGGGCACAGATACGCAGTATTTT. Protein: CASSLRQEWGTDTQYF.

This clonotype was detected a few times. The chain carries TRBV6-2 or TRBV6-3 and TRBJ2-7; D is perhaps TRBD1 or TRBD2 (7 bases each). Between the trimmed V and J ends, which lost 6 bases and 7 bases, there was a span of 19 bases. The CDR3 runs to 14 residues. CDR1 is MNHEY and CDR2 is SVGEGT in the germline V gene. The CDR3 sequence: CASRLTGTAGEQYF. In DNA form, the CDR3 reads TGTGCCAGCAGATTAACCGGGACAGCGGGAGAGCAGTACTTC.

This rearrangement joins TRBV18 to TRBJ2-7; D is unresolved. The CDR3 spans 13 residues. Trimming shortened V by 5 bases and J by 3 bases, and 11 bases separated the two germline ends. CDR1 KGHSH and CDR2 LQKENI come from the germline V gene. The CDR3 loop reads CASSYNRGYEQYF. DNA for the CDR3: TGTGCCAGCTCATACAATCGAGGCTACGAGCAGTACTTC.

J is TRBJ2-7 and V is TRBV4-3, with D hard to call. Germline CDR1 and CDR2: LGHNA and YSLEER. The CDR3 extends over 16 amino acids. V lost 0 bases, J lost 2 bases, and 14 bases lay in between. For the CDR3, the DNA is TGCGCCAGCAGCCAAGAATCCCCCCCCACTACCTACGAGCAGTACTTC. This translates into CASSQESPPTTYEQYF.

V usage is TRBV11-1 and J usage is TRBJ2-1, with 8 bases fitting TRBD2. This CDR3 is built from 21 residues. Unmatched junction bases numbered 19, after V lost 1 base and J lost 2 bases. Germline V lookup: CDR1 SGHAT, CDR2 FQDESV (reference sequence). The CDR3 spells CASSLVRLKGITSGAYNEQFF. DNA of the CDR3: TGTGCCAGCAGCTTAGTAAGGCTAAAGGGTATTACTAGCGGAGCCTACAATGAGCAGTTCTTC.

This clonotype was seen only a few times. The chain uses TRBV5-1 and TRBJ2-7; 9 bases are a match to TRBD1. CDR3 size: 16 residues. The ends lost 0 bases at V and 3 bases at J; junction bases unmatched: 7. The germline CDR1 and CDR2 sequences are SGHRS and YFSETQ. The DNA of the CDR3 is TGCGCCAGCAGCTTGGCGAGGGGACAGGGACGCTACGAGCAGTACTTC. Protein: CASSLARGQGRYEQYF. The full variable domain, its missing parts supplied by reference TRBV5-1 and TRBJ2-7, is KAGVTQTPRYLIKTRGQQVTLSCSPISGHRSVSWYQQTPGQGLQFLFEYFSETQRNKGNFPGRFSGRQFSNSRSEMNVSTLELGDSALYLCASSLARGQGRYEQYFGPGTRLTVT.